Each of the 9 T cell receptor beta chains below was sequenced from the same sample in a study of tumor-infiltrating lymphocytes in primary liver carcinoma. TCR beta cDNA was prepared out of roughly 0.45 ug total RNA by means of a constant-region primer. Nested multiplex PCR, run for three rounds with slightly modified ARM-PCR, yielded TCR beta libraries. The first two PCR rounds used TRBV1-TRBV30 forward primers with a C-beta reverse primer, around 10 cycles each. TCRdb reanalysed the multiplex PCR reads using MiXCR and keeps one entry per CDR3 protein. The data show more than 100,000 distinct CDR3 sequences, 50% to 65% seen once. The source material, 20-30 mg of unsorted bulk tissue, was used to co-extract RNA and DNA. Sequencing was performed on liver tumor tissue from sampling region 1. The subset: tumor region T1, superior pole. The source is a woman aged 55-75 years with primary liver carcinoma and hepatitis B virus infection.

Regarding this clonotype: Mismatch with germline at one junction end may stem from a read error. The genes are TRBV30 and TRBJ2-7; no clear D gene. This CDR3 contains 11 residues. Per germline, CDR1 GTSNPN and CDR2 SVGIG (reference sequence). This chain's CDR3 is CPWSPGYEQYF. Here the CDR3 DNA reads TGTCCCTGGAGTCCGGGCTACGAGCAGTACTTC.

At least ten counts were recorded for this clonotype. This chain links TRBV12-3 or TRBV12-4 with TRBJ2-7; D perhaps matches TRBD1 (6 bases). V was clipped by 5 bases and J by 3 bases, with 14 bases between them. The CDR3 is made up of 14 amino acids. The CDR3 DNA follows: TGTGCCAGCAGTCTACAGGGTTACTACTACGAGCAGTACTTC. Its translation is CASSLQGYYYEQYF.

This clonotype appeared a few times. The junction departs from the called germline gene at one end, perhaps through a read error. The V gene is TRBV12-5, the J gene TRBJ2-1; maybe TRBD2 (6 bases). Per the germline V gene, CDR1 is LGHNT and CDR2 is FRNRAP. This CDR3 is built from 14 residues. The DNA for the CDR3 is TGTACTAGTGGCGGCGGGGTGATAGGCAATGAGCAGTTCTTC. Translation: CTSGGGVIGNEQFF.

This clonotype was detected a few times. The chain joins TRBV10-1 to TRBJ2-1; TRBD2 agrees at 11 bases. The V segment lost 5 bases and the J segment 9 bases; nucleotides outside the gene matches: 6. This CDR3 is built from 14 residues. Germline CDR1 is WNHNN and CDR2 is SYGVQD (reference sequence). For the CDR3, the DNA is TGCGCCAGCAGTCTTAGCGGGAGGGCTGGTGAGCAGTTCTTC. This encodes CASSLSGRAGEQFF.

Note on this clonotype: At one end, the junction sequence differs from germline, possibly due to a read error. This rearrangement joins TRBV7-9 to TRBJ2-3; D may be TRBD1 (5 bases). This CDR3 comprises 14 residues. The V gene's germline CDR1 is SEHNR and CDR2 FQNEAQ (reference sequence). CDR3 protein: CATGTPGYTDTLYF. CDR3 DNA sequence: TGTGCCACCGGCACACCAGGGTACACAGATACGCTGTATTTT.

With regard to this clonotype: A read error may explain this, as a much larger clone is one base away. The chain is built from TRBV10-3 and TRBJ2-7, with 8 bases lining up with TRBD2. The V gene's germline CDR1 is ENHRY and CDR2 SYGVKD. This CDR3 contains 13 residues. The CDR3 is CAIRREAPYEHYF. DNA for the CDR3: TGTGCCATCAGGCGGGAGGCCCCCTACGAGCACTACTTC.

The chain uses TRBV11-3 and TRBJ2-1, with D possibly matching TRBD2 (5 bases). CDR3 length: 17 amino acids. The germline V gene has CDR1 SGHNT and CDR2 YENEEA. With 11 bases removed from V and 1 base from J, the gap between germline ends came to 24 bases. Here the CDR3 reads CAGGLGFGGPSYNEQFF. In nucleotides, the CDR3 is TGTGCCGGCGGCTTAGGGTTCGGCGGGCCTTCCTACAATGAGCAGTTCTTC.

As concerns this clonotype: At one boundary the junction diverges from the germline segment, which might be a read error. Here the CDR3 DNA reads TGCGCCTGCAGGCCAAACATTCGGGACAACTACGAGCAGTACTTC. Translation: CACRPNIRDNYEQYF. This sequence joins TRBV11-2 and TRBJ2-7; the D gene is possibly TRBD1 (6 bases). Per germline, CDR1 SGHAT and CDR2 FQNNGV. CDR3 length: 15 residues.

This clonotype appeared a few times. The chain links TRBV7-3 to TRBJ1-2; 9 positions match TRBD1. The CDR3 runs to 13 residues. Trimming removed 5 bases from V and 8 bases from J; junction bases left unmatched: 6. Germline V lookup: CDR1 SGHTA, CDR2 FQGTGA. CDR3 residues: CASSPGQGRGYTF. The CDR3 DNA reads as TGTGCCAGCAGCCCCGGACAGGGGCGCGGCTACACCTTC.